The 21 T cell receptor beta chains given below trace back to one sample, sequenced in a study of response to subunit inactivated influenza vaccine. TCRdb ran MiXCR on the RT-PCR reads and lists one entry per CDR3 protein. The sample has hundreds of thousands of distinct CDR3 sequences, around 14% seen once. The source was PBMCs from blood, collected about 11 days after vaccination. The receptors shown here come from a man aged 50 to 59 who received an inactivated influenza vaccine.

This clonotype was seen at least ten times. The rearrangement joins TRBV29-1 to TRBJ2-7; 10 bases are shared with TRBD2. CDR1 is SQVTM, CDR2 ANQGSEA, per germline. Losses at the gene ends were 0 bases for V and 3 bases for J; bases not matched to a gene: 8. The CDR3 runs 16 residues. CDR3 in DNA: TGCAGCGTTGAAGATCGGGTACTAGCGGGAAACTACGAGCAGTACTTC. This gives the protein CSVEDRVLAGNYEQYF.

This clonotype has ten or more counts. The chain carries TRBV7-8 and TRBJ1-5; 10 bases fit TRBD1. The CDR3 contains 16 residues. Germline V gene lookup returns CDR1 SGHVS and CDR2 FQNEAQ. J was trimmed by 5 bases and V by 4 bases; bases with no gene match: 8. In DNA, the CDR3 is TGTGCCAGCAGCTCGTGGGACAGGGGCCCCTATCAGCCCCAGCATTTT. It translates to CASSSWDRGPYQPQHF.

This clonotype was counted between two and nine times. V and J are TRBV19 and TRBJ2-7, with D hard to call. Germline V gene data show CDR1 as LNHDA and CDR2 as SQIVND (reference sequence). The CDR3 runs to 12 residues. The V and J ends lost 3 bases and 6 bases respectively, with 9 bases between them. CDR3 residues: CASSMWGSEQYF. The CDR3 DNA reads TGTGCCAGTAGTATGTGGGGATCCGAGCAGTACTTC. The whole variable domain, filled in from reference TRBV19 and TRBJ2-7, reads DGGITQSPKYLFRKEGQNVTLSCEQNLNHDAMYWYRQDPGQGLRLIYYSQIVNDFQKGDIAEGYSVSREKKESFPLTVTSAQKNPTAFYLCASSMWGSEQYFGPGTRLTVT.

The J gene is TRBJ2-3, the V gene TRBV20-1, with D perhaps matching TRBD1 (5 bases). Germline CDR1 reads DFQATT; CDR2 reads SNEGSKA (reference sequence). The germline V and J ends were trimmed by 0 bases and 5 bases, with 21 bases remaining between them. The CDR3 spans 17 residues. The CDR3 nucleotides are TGCAGTGCTAGAGATTGGAGTATTGGGGCGGTGGTAGATACGCAGTATTTT. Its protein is CSARDWSIGAVVDTQYF.

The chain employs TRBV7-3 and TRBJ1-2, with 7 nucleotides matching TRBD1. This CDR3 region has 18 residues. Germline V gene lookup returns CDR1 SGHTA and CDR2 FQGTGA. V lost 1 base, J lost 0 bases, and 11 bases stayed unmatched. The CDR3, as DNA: TGTGCCAGCAGCTTAATTTTCGGCTCCGGGACAGCTAACTATGGCTACACCTTC. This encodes CASSLIFGSGTANYGYTF.

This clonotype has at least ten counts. DNA for the CDR3: TGCGCCAGCAGCTTGAGTAGCGGCAATGAGCAGTTCTTC. This translates into CASSLSSGNEQFF. The genes are TRBV5-1 and TRBJ2-1; TRBD2 is a possible D gene (6 bases). V lost 1 base and J 6 bases, leaving 8 bases between the germline ends. The CDR3 runs 13 residues. Germline CDR1 and CDR2: SGHRS and YFSETQ.

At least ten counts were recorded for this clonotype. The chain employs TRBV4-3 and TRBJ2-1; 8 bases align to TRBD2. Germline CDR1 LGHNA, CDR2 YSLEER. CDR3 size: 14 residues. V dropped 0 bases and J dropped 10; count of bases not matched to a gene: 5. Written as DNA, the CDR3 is TGCGCCAGCAGCCAAGATGGGACTAGGGACGAGCAGTTCTTC. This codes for CASSQDGTRDEQFF.

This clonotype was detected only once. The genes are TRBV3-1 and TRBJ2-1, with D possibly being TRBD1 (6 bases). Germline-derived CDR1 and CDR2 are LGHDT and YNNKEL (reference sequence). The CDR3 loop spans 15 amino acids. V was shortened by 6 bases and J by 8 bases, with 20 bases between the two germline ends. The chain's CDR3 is CASSQRGSWGDEQFF. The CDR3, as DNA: TGTGCCAGCAGTCAAAGGGGGTCGTGGGGCGATGAGCAGTTCTTC.

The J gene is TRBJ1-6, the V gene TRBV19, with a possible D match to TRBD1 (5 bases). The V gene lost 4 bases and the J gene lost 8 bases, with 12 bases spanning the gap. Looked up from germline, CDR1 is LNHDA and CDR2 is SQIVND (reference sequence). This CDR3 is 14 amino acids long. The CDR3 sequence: CASSTAGRYSPLHF. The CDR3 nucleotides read TGTGCCAGTAGTACCGCAGGGAGATATTCACCCCTCCACTTT.

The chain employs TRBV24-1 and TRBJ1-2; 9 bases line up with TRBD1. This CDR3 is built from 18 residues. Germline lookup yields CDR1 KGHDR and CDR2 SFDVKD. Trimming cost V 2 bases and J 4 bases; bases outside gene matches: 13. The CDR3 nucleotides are TGTGCCACCAGTGATTCCCTGCAGAGCTCACAGGGGGCCTATGGCTACACCTTC. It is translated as CATSDSLQSSQGAYGYTF.

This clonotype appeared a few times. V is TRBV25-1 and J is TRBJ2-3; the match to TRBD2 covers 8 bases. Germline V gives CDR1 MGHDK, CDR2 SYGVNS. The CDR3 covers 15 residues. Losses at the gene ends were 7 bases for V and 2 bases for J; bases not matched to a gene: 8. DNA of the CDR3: TGTGCCAGCATGGTGGCGGGAGGAAACACAGATACGCAGTATTTT. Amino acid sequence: CASMVAGGNTDTQYF.

The DNA for the CDR3 is TGCAGTGCTATGTCCTACATCAATGAGCAGTTCTTC. It specifies CSAMSYINEQFF. The chain links TRBV20-1 to TRBJ2-1; D call uncertain. CDR3 length: 12 amino acids. The germline gives CDR1 DFQATT, CDR2 SNEGSKA (reference sequence). The V gene lost 4 bases and the J gene lost 6 bases, with 10 bases spanning the gap.

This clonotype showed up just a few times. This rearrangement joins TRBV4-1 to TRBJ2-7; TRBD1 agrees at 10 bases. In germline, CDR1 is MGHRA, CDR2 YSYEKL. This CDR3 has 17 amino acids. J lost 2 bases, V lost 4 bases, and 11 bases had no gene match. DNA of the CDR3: TGCGCCAGCAGCCCCCCGTGGAGGGACAGGGGCACCTACGAGCAGTACTTC. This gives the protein CASSPPWRDRGTYEQYF.

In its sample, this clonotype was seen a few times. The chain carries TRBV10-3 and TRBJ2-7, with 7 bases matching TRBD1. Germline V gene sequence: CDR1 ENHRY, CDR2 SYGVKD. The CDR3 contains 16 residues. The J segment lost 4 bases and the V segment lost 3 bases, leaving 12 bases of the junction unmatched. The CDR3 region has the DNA TGTGCCATCAGTGACCCGTGGACAGGATCGCTGTACGAGCAGTACTTC. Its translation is CAISDPWTGSLYEQYF.

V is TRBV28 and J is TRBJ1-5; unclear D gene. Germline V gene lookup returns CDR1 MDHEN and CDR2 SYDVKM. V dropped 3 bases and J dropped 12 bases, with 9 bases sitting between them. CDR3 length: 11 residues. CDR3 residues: CASSFGSDQHF. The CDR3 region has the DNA TGTGCCAGCAGTTTCGGATCCGACCAGCATTTT.

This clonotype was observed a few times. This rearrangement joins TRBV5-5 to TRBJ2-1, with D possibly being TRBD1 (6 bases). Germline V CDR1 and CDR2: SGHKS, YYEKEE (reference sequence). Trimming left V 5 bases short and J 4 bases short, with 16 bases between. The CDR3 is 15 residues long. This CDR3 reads CASRKTGQKYNEQFF. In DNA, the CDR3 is TGTGCCAGCAGAAAAACAGGGCAAAAGTACAATGAGCAGTTCTTC.

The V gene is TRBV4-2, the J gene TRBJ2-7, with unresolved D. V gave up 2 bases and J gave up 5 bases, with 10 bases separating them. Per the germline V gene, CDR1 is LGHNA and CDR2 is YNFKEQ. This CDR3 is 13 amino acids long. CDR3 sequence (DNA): TGTGCCAGCAGCCAAAGGCCCGGCCACGAGCAGTACTTC. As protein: CASSQRPGHEQYF.

CDR3 loop: CASHGEGGGSSYNEQFF. The CDR3 DNA follows: TGTGCCAGTCACGGGGAAGGGGGAGGGAGTTCCTACAATGAGCAGTTCTTC. V and J are TRBV28 and TRBJ2-1, with D possibly matching TRBD2 (7 bases). The germline gives CDR1 MDHEN, CDR2 SYDVKM. The CDR3 is 17 amino acids. V gave up 9 bases and J gave up 1 base, with 22 bases separating them.

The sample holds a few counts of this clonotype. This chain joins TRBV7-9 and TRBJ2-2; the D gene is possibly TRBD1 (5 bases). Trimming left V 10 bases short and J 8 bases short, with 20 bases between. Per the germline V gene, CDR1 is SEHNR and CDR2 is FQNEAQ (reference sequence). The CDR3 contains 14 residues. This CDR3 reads CATQPWQGGGELFF. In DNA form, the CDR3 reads TGTGCCACTCAACCCTGGCAGGGTGGTGGGGAGCTGTTTTTT.

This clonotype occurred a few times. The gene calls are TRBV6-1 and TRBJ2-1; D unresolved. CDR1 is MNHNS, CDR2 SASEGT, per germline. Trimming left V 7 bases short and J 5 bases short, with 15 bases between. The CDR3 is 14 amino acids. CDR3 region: CASKETESHNEQFF. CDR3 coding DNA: TGTGCCAGCAAAGAGACGGAAAGTCACAATGAGCAGTTCTTC.

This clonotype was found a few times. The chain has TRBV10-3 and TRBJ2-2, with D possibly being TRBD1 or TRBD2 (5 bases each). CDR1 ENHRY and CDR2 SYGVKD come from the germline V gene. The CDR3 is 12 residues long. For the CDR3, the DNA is TGTGCAGGGGCGGGGAACACCGGGGAGCTGTTTTTT. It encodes CAGAGNTGELFF.